Only a few counts were recorded for the clone carrying this TCR beta chain. The sample belongs to a study of blood T cell repertoires in COVID-19. Study overall: From T cells, B-cell-depleted T cells, or PBMCs came the material, which was cDNA or gDNA.

Profiled with immunoSEQ multiplex PCR; TCRdb holds only in-frame clones, not every one. The table lists roughly 140,000 clones, around 82% of them singletons, with approximately 4% in the top ten. The CDR3 totals 13 residues. Looked up from germline, CDR1 is SGHNT and CDR2 is YENEEA. V lost 8 bases and J lost 2; bases outside the gene matches: 2. This TCR was sampled from a man between 45 and 60 years old in a cohort exposed to, infected with or recovered from COVID-19 (not recorded which). The specimen was PBMCs or T cells enriched from blood (not recorded which). This chain links TRBV11-3 with TRBJ2-2, with TRBD1 matching over 7 bases. In DNA, the CDR3 is TGTGCCAGCCGGGACAGAAACACCGGGGAGCTGTTTTTT. Its translation: CASRDRNTGELFF.